This record covers a single T cell receptor beta chain. These data belong to a study of blood T cell repertoires in COVID-19. In germline, CDR1 is SGHAT, CDR2 FQNNGV. The CDR3 sequence is 18 residues long. V shed 0 bases and J shed 6 bases, with 23 bases lying between them. Data came from immunoSEQ multiplex PCR; TCRdb stores just in-frame clones and leaves some out. The sample yields under 200,000 clones, 75% to 90% seen once. Source material: peripheral blood. The J gene is TRBJ1-1, the V gene TRBV11-2, with TRBD1 as a possible D gene (6 bases). The origin of this receptor is a woman aged 40 to 50 with acute or convalescent COVID-19. CDR3 sequence (DNA): TGTGCCAGCAGCTTAGATTCGCGTTGGGGGGGCGTGAGGGCTGAAGCTTTCTTT. Encoded protein: CASSLDSRWGGVRAEAFF.